The next 11 T cell receptor beta chains were all read from a single sample in a study of control samples from healthy donors and cancer patients. Some clones are missing from TCRdb's copy, which holds only in-frame ones; the method was immunoSEQ multiplex PCR. The sample lists over 150,000 clones; around 94% were seen once. Sequencing used PBMCs. Source of these receptors: a man aged 55-75 years with colorectal cancer.

The chain joins TRBV12-3 or TRBV12-4 to TRBJ2-2; a weak D match, TRBD1 (5 bases). Trimming removed 5 bases at V and 5 bases at J, with 9 bases between. The CDR3 has 13 amino acids. The CDR3, as DNA: TGTGCCAGCAGTCTCAGGGTGACCGGGGAGCTGTTTTTT. Protein sequence: CASSLRVTGELFF.

The chain has TRBV3-1 (or the pseudogene TRBV3-2) and TRBJ2-2; possibly TRBD2 for D (6 bases). Germline V gene sequence: CDR1 LGHDT, CDR2 YNNKEL (reference sequence). Between the trimmed V and J ends, which lost 4 bases and 6 bases, there was a span of 21 bases. The CDR3 runs to 17 residues. CDR3: CASSPRAGRESPGELFF. The CDR3, as DNA: TGTGCCAGCAGCCCACGAGCCGGTCGGGAGAGCCCCGGGGAGCTGTTTTTT.

V is TRBV5-1 and J is TRBJ1-1, with 12 nucleotides matching TRBD1. Germline values: CDR1 SGHRS, CDR2 YFSETQ. The V segment lost 5 bases and the J segment 0 bases; nucleotides outside the gene matches: 5. The CDR3 loop spans 16 amino acids. The CDR3 nucleotides read TGCGCCAGCAGATCCGGGACAGGGGGCATGAACACTGAAGCTTTCTTT. Protein product: CASRSGTGGMNTEAFF. Combining the CDR3 with reference TRBV5-1 and TRBJ1-1 gives the whole variable domain KAGVTQTPRYLIKTRGQQVTLSCSPISGHRSVSWYQQTPGQGLQFLFEYFSETQRNKGNFPGRFSGRQFSNSRSEMNVSTLELGDSALYLCASRSGTGGMNTEAFFGQGTRLTVV.

The CDR3 DNA follows: TGTGCCAGCAGCCTGTGGGACAGGAGTAACTCACCCCTCCACTTT. Translating it yields CASSLWDRSNSPLHF. The chain uses TRBV7-9 and TRBJ1-6, with 8 positions matching TRBD1. CDR1 SEHNR and CDR2 FQNEAQ come from the germline V gene (reference sequence). The V gene end was trimmed by 5 bases and the J gene end by 10 bases; junction bases not matched to a gene: 10. This CDR3 has 15 residues.

The J gene is TRBJ1-1, the V gene TRBV4-1; perhaps TRBD1 as D (5 bases). CDR1 and CDR2 (germline): MGHRA, YSYEKL. This CDR3 spans 13 amino acids. Trimming left V 4 bases short and J 5 bases short, with 11 bases between. The CDR3 DNA is TGCGCCAGCAGCCGGGGACCGGGGACTGAAGCTTTCTTT. Its protein product is CASSRGPGTEAFF.

This clone was seen a few times. The V gene is TRBV6-1, the J gene TRBJ2-2, with a weak D call TRBD2 (5 bases). Trimming took off 4 bases at V and 0 bases at J, with 12 bases between the two ends. This CDR3 has 16 residues. Germline V gene lookup returns CDR1 MNHNS and CDR2 SASEGT. The CDR3 bases are TGTGCCAGCAGTGGTGTAGCGAGCGCGAACACCGGGGAGCTGTTTTTT. Translated, it gives CASSGVASANTGELFF.

The V and J genes are TRBV28 and TRBJ1-3; 7 positions agree with TRBD1. The CDR3 runs to 15 residues. Germline CDR1 MDHEN, CDR2 SYDVKM. V trimming: 5 bases; J trimming: 4 bases; junction bases outside the gene matches: 8. CDR3 bases: TGTGCCAGCAGTCTACAGGGGATGGGGGGAAACACCATATATTTT. Protein product: CASSLQGMGGNTIYF.

The chain joins TRBV3-1 (or the pseudogene TRBV3-2) to TRBJ1-1, with unresolved D. Trimming removed 1 base at V and 5 bases at J, with 11 bases between. The CDR3 totals 14 residues. Germline CDR1 is LGHDT and CDR2 is YNNKEL (reference sequence). The DNA of the CDR3 is TGTGCCAGCAGCCAAGGCGTATGGGAAACTGAAGCTTTCTTT. The encoded protein is CASSQGVWETEAFF.

This chain joins TRBV24-1 and TRBJ1-2; D not certain. This CDR3 is 14 amino acids long. Trimming pared 2 bases from V and 6 bases from J, leaving 12 bases between. CDR1 KGHDR and CDR2 SFDVKD come from the germline V gene. CDR3 region: CATSDSRVQHGYTF. Written as DNA, the CDR3 is TGTGCCACCAGTGATTCCCGCGTCCAGCATGGCTACACCTTC.

The chain is built from TRBV12-3 or TRBV12-4 and TRBJ1-1, with D perhaps TRBD1 (6 bases). The CDR3 is 13 residues long. The V and J ends lost 2 bases and 11 bases respectively, with 15 bases between them. CDR3 sequence reads: CASSLKGVDWAFF. CDR3 nucleotide sequence: TGTGCCAGCAGTTTAAAGGGGGTGGACTGGGCTTTCTTT.

The rearrangement joins TRBV6-6 to TRBJ1-5; D gene uncertain. The CDR3 length is 12 residues. Germline loops: CDR1 MNHNY, CDR2 SVGAGI (reference sequence). Trimming removed 2 bases at V and 5 bases at J, with 4 bases between. This CDR3 reads CASSYGDQPQHF. In nucleotides, the CDR3 is TGTGCCAGCAGTTACGGGGATCAGCCCCAGCATTTT.